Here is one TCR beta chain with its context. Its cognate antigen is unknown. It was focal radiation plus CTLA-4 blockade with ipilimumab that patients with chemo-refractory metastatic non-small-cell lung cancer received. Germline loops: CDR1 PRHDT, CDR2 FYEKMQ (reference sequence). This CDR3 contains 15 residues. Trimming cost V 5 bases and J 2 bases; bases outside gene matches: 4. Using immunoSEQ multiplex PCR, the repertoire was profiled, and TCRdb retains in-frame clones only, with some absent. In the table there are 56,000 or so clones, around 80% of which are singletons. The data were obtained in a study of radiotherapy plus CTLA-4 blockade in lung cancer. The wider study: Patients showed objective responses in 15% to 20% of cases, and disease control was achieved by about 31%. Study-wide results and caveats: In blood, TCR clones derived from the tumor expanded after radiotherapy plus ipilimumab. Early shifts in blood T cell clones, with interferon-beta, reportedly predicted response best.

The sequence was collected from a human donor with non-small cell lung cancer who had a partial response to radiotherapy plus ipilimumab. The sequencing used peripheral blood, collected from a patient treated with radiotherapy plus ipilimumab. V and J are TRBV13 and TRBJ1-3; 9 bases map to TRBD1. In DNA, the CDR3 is TGTGCCAGCAGCGAGGGGACAGGGACTGGAAACACCATATATTTT. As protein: CASSEGTGTGNTIYF.